These T cell receptor beta chains were read from a single sample in a study of CD8 T cells in ankylosing spondylitis. TCRdb independently ran MiXCR on the 5' RACE reads; one entry per CDR3 protein. The sample has 240,000 or so distinct CDR3 sequences, over 8.5% seen once. What was sequenced was blood, either unsorted or a sorted T cell fraction (not recorded which). The receptors originated from a male donor with ankylosing spondylitis or in good health (not recorded which). Both conserved end residues are part of each CDR3. A D gene is named only where the DNA matches it firmly. A clone size is listed for some rows: how often the clone was seen (once, few, many), or a class if it is expanded.

>TRBV7-2|few|-|TRBJ2-7
CASSSRGGNPYEQYF
TGTGCCAGCAGCTCCCGAGGGGGGAATCCCTACGAGCAGTACTTC
>TRBV5-1|few|TRBD1|TRBJ2-7
CASSAGTGWYEQYF
TGCGCCAGCAGCGCCGGGACAGGGTGGTACGAGCAGTACTTC
>TRBV5-1|few|-|TRBJ1-6
CASSLSGPPVNSPLHF
TGCGCCAGCAGCTTGTCAGGTCCCCCTGTGAATTCACCCCTCCACTTT
>TRBV7-6|-|-|TRBJ2-7
CASSLGGSGTYEQYF
TGTGCCAGCAGCTTAGGGGGAAGCGGTACCTACGAGCAGTACTTC
>TRBV5-1|many|TRBD1|TRBJ2-7
CASNGQGYEQYF
TGCGCCAGCAACGGACAGGGCTACGAGCAGTACTTC
>TRBV9|many|TRBD1|TRBJ1-3
CASSPGQGGNTIYF
TGTGCCAGCAGCCCAGGACAGGGTGGAAACACCATATATTTT
>TRBV20-1|few|TRBD1|TRBJ2-1
CSADRGRTGGEQFF
TGCAGTGCTGACAGGGGGAGGACCGGCGGAGAGCAGTTCTTC
>TRBV5-1|many|-|TRBJ1-1
CASSPTRASTEAFF
TGCGCCAGCAGCCCGACAAGGGCGAGCACTGAAGCTTTCTTT
>TRBV7-8|-|TRBD1|TRBJ1-5
CASSFTGDSNQPQHF
TGTGCCAGCAGCTTTACAGGGGATAGCAATCAGCCCCAGCATTTT
>TRBV2|many|-|TRBJ2-5
CASREEAMKTQYF
TGTGCCAGCAGGGAAGAGGCGATGAAGACCCAGTACTTC
>TRBV5-1|many|-|TRBJ1-1
CASSFGKVDTEAFF
TGCGCCAGCAGCTTTGGTAAGGTAGACACTGAAGCTTTCTTT
>TRBV5-1|many|-|TRBJ2-7
CASSPGTPSYEQYF
TGCGCCAGCAGCCCCGGGACACCCTCCTACGAGCAGTACTTC
>TRBV5-1|many|-|TRBJ2-2
CASSLRGSGELFF
TGCGCCAGCAGCTTGAGAGGGTCCGGGGAGCTGTTTTTT
>TRBV5-1|many|-|TRBJ1-2
CASSSRPENYGYTF
TGCGCCAGCAGCTCCCGCCCGGAGAACTATGGCTACACCTTC
>TRBV30|many|-|TRBJ2-2
CAWSVHTNTGELFF
TGTGCCTGGAGCGTTCACACAAACACCGGGGAGCTGTTTTTT
>TRBV5-4|many|-|TRBJ2-3
CASSYGGVTDTQYF
TGTGCCAGCAGCTATGGAGGGGTGACAGATACGCAGTATTTT
>TRBV12-3/TRBV12-4|many|-|TRBJ2-1
CASSWGGNEQFF
TGTGCCAGCAGTTGGGGTGGAAATGAGCAGTTCTTC
>TRBV5-4|many|-|TRBJ2-3
CASSLAPGNTDTQYF
TGTGCCAGCAGCTTGGCTCCAGGGAACACAGATACGCAGTATTTT
>TRBV20-1|many|-|TRBJ2-1
CSARDSGNNEQFF
TGCAGTGCTAGAGATTCAGGGAACAATGAGCAGTTCTTC
>TRBV3-1|many|-|TRBJ1-1
CASSQDGGAPTEAFF
TGTGCCAGCAGCCAAGACGGGGGGGCGCCCACTGAAGCTTTCTTT
>TRBV25-1|-|TRBD2|TRBJ2-2
CASTSGRPGELFF
TGTGCCAGCACTAGCGGGAGACCCGGGGAGCTGTTTTTT
>TRBV5-1|many|-|TRBJ2-3
CASSLLQSTDTQYF
TGCGCCAGCAGCCTCCTTCAAAGCACAGATACGCAGTATTTT
>TRBV7-2|-|TRBD1|TRBJ1-1
CASSPRTGGMNTEAFF
TGTGCCAGCAGCCCACGGACAGGGGGAATGAACACTGAAGCTTTCTTT
>TRBV12-3/TRBV12-4|many|TRBD1|TRBJ1-6
CASSFGTGRSPLHF
TGTGCCAGCAGTTTCGGGACAGGGCGATCACCCCTCCACTTT
>TRBV24-1|many|-|TRBJ1-2
CATSEAQGYGYTF
TGTGCCACCAGTGAGGCACAGGGATATGGCTACACCTTC
>TRBV4-3|medium-sized|-|TRBJ2-1
CASSQDYGSGVGYNEQFF
TGCGCCAGCAGCCAAGATTATGGGTCAGGGGTGGGATACAATGAGCAGTTCTTC
>TRBV5-1|few|TRBD2|TRBJ2-3
CASSLGWTSGSHGDTQYF
TGCGCCAGCAGCTTAGGTTGGACTAGCGGGTCCCACGGAGATACGCAGTATTTT
>TRBV5-4|many|-|TRBJ1-1
CASSSSNRETEAFF
TGTGCCAGCAGCTCATCCAACAGGGAGACTGAAGCTTTCTTT
>TRBV7-2|-|TRBD1|TRBJ1-1
CASRLDTGGKDTEAFF
TGTGCCAGCAGACTCGACACAGGGGGCAAGGACACTGAAGCTTTCTTT
>TRBV12-3/TRBV12-4|-|-|TRBJ1-1
CASSLEAGNTEAFF
TGTGCCAGCAGTTTAGAGGCGGGAAACACTGAAGCTTTCTTT
>TRBV6-1|many|-|TRBJ1-2
CASSRDRVGTYGYTF
TGTGCCAGCAGCCGGGACCGGGTGGGGACCTATGGCTACACCTTC
>TRBV12-3/TRBV12-4|-|TRBD1|TRBJ1-5
CASTATGRGQPQHF
TGTGCCAGCACCGCGACAGGGCGAGGACAGCCCCAGCATTTT
>TRBV20-1|many|-|TRBJ2-1
CSAISSEQKWARSYNEQFF
TGCAGTGCTATCTCTAGCGAACAGAAGTGGGCGCGCTCCTACAATGAGCAGTTCTTC
>TRBV7-9|many|TRBD2|TRBJ2-5
CASSGGLVPNLQETQYF
TGTGCCAGCAGCGGGGGACTAGTACCCAATCTCCAAGAGACCCAGTACTTC
>TRBV19|few|TRBD1|TRBJ1-4
CATRQGTNEKLFF
TGTGCCACCCGACAGGGAACTAATGAAAAACTGTTTTTT
>TRBV10-3|many|-|TRBJ1-3
CAISAVSGNTIYF
TGTGCCATCAGTGCAGTCTCTGGAAACACCATATATTTT